The 6 T cell receptor beta chains below come from one sample, sequenced in a study of ipilimumab plus nivolumab after autologous stem cell transplantation (TCRdb year 2021). Library preparation employed the immunoSEQ multiplex PCR assay. Imported from immuneACCESS, the table was reduced by TCRdb to in-frame sequences with V and J called. These copies leave out some clones; in studies compared against another copy, an unresolved V gene accounts for under half, and the cause of the remainder is not known. The sample table records fewer than 10,000 clones; around two thirds of these occur just once. The top ten clonotypes cover about a sixth of the sample. The specimen was PBMCs, collected in a trial of ipilimumab plus nivolumab as post-transplant consolidation. The origin of the receptors is a female donor with multiple myeloma.

This clone was counted a few times. The rearrangement uses TRBV2 and TRBJ2-1; TRBD2 agrees at 11 bases. The J segment lost 7 bases and the V segment lost 9 bases, leaving 8 bases of the junction unmatched. Germline assignment: CDR1 SNHLY and CDR2 FYNNEI. The CDR3 runs to 14 residues. This chain's CDR3 is CASHSGRAGNEQFF. CDR3 in DNA: TGTGCCAGTCATAGCGGGAGGGCCGGAAATGAGCAGTTCTTC.

This CDR3 is CASKWGTRIPNTEAFF. As DNA, the CDR3 is TGTGCCAGTAAGTGGGGAACCCGGATCCCGAACACTGAAGCTTTCTTT. The J gene is TRBJ1-1, the V gene TRBV19; the D is unclear. V was shortened by 7 bases and J by 1 base, with 19 bases between the two germline ends. CDR1 LNHDA and CDR2 SQIVND come from the germline V gene (reference sequence). The CDR3 spans 16 residues.

The CDR3 DNA is TGTGCCAGCAGCGGGGACAGGGGGTACACTGAAGCTTTCTTT. Its protein product is CASSGDRGYTEAFF. The rearrangement links TRBV5-4 to TRBJ1-1; the match to TRBD1 covers 11 bases. Germline CDR1 and CDR2: SGHNT and YYREEE (reference sequence). V lost 4 bases and J lost 3; bases outside the gene matches: 2. The CDR3 is 14 residues long.

V gene TRBV4-3 combines with J gene TRBJ1-1, with unresolved D. Trimming shortened V by 0 bases and J by 2 bases, and 7 bases separated the two germline ends. CDR3 length: 14 residues. Germline loops: CDR1 LGHNA, CDR2 YSLEER. This chain's CDR3 is CASSQEGGNTEAFF. The CDR3 nucleotides read TGCGCCAGCAGCCAAGAGGGCGGAAACACTGAAGCTTTCTTT.

The V and J genes are TRBV19 and TRBJ2-5; no definite D call. The ends were cut back, 1 base at V and 2 bases at J, with 14 bases in the middle. Germline loops: CDR1 LNHDA, CDR2 SQIVND (reference sequence). CDR3 length equals 16 residues. CDR3 in DNA: TGTGCCAGTAGTATAGGGTGGGCAGGCGGACAAGAGACCCAGTACTTC. Residues: CASSIGWAGGQETQYF.

This chain connects TRBV10-2 to TRBJ2-1; 9 nucleotides agree with TRBD2. V shed 8 bases and J 12 bases; nucleotides not matched to a gene: 11. The CDR3 contains 13 residues. Germline V gives CDR1 WSHSY, CDR2 SAAADI. CDR3 protein: CASWGTSIMGQFF. CDR3 coding DNA: TGCGCCAGCTGGGGGACTAGCATAATGGGGCAGTTCTTC.